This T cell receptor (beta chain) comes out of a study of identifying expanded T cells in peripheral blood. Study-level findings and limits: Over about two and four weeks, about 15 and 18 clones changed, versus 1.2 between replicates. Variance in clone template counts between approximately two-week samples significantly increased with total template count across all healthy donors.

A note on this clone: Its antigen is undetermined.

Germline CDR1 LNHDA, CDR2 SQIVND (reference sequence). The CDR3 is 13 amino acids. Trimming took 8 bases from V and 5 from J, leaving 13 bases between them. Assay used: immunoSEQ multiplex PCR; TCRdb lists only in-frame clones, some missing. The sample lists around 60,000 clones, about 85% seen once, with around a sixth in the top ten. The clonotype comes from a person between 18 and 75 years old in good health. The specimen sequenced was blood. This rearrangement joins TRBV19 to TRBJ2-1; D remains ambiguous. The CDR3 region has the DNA TGTGCCAGTGTGTCGCTTCAGAACAATGAGCAGTTCTTC. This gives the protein CASVSLQNNEQFF.